This is a list of T cell receptor beta chains from one sample in a study of blood T cell repertoires in COVID-19. Measured with immunoSEQ multiplex PCR; TCRdb has only the in-frame clones, and not every one. Of about 73,000 clones listed, 75% to 85% were seen once; the top ten hold roughly 5.7%. Sequences were obtained from peripheral blood. These receptor sequences come from a woman aged 55-69 years with acute or convalescent COVID-19. The CDR3 runs from the conserved cysteine through the conserved F or W. The order of the fields is J gene, clone size, V gene, D gene, CDR3 DNA, CDR3 protein. The D gene is left open where the match is weak. Size values are once, few and many counts, or a class for expanded clones, and some rows have none.

TRBJ1-4	.	TRBV7-6	TRBD1	TGTGCCAGCAGCCTCGGACAGGGTGTTGGGCAGGAAAAACTGTTTTTT	CASSLGQGVGQEKLFF
TRBJ2-7	.	TRBV5-1	.	TGCGCCAGCAGCCTAACCAGCGGAACAGGGCCCGACGAGCAGTACTTC	CASSLTSGTGPDEQYF
TRBJ1-5	few	TRBV23-1	.	TGCGCCAGCAGACAGCCACAGCCCCAGCATTTT	CASRQPQPQHF
TRBJ1-1	.	TRBV7-9	.	TGTGCCAGCAGCTTCGAGGGGAACACTGAAGCTTTCTTT	CASSFEGNTEAFF
TRBJ1-1	.	TRBV24-1	TRBD1	TGTGCCACCAGTGATTCGACCCCAGGGGGTACGGACACTGAAGCTTTCTTT	CATSDSTPGGTDTEAFF
TRBJ1-5	.	TRBV9	.	TGTGCCAGCAGCGGAACCGGGACATATCAGCCCCAGCATTTT	CASSGTGTYQPQHF
TRBJ1-5	.	TRBV5-3	.	TGTGCCCAAGGCGGGGGCAGAGGCAATCAGCCCCAGCATTTT	CAQGGGRGNQPQHF
TRBJ2-7	.	TRBV24-1	TRBD1	TGTGCCACCAGTGAGGGACAGATAACAACTGGAAAGGAGCAGTACTTC	CATSEGQITTGKEQYF
TRBJ1-1	.	TRBV2	.	TGTGCCAGCAGTGATCATAGCACTGAAGCTTTCTTT	CASSDHSTEAFF
TRBJ2-5	.	TRBV6-5	.	TGTGCCAGCAGTTCGAACCCTTCACTAGCTTCGGTGACCCAGTACTTC	CASSSNPSLASVTQYF
TRBJ1-5	few	TRBV3-1/TRBV3-2	.	TGTGCCAGCAGCCAAGAGGAAGGGAGTCAGCCCCAGCATTTT	CASSQEEGSQPQHF
TRBJ1-4	.	TRBV6-5	.	TGTGCCACCGAGGGGAGGGAAGAAAAACTGTTTTTT	CATEGREEKLFF
TRBJ2-3	.	TRBV12-3/TRBV12-4	.	TGTGCCAGCAGTTTGACTAGGACAGATACGCAGTATTTT	CASSLTRTDTQYF
TRBJ2-5	once	TRBV2	.	TGTGCCAGCGGGGACTTGAGGGAGACCCAGTACTTC	CASGDLRETQYF
TRBJ2-2	.	TRBV5-1	TRBD2	TGCGCCAGCAGCTTACTAGCGGGGGGTAACACCGGGGAGCTGTTTTTT	CASSLLAGGNTGELFF
TRBJ1-1	.	TRBV18	.	TGTGCCAGCTCCTCAATAAGGGGCACTGAAGCTTTCTTT	CASSSIRGTEAFF
TRBJ1-2	once	TRBV4-1	.	TGCGCCAGCAGCCCCCAGGACAGATCCTATGGCTACACCTTC	CASSPQDRSYGYTF
TRBJ1-2	.	TRBV19	TRBD1	TGTGCCAGTACTACGACAGGGAACGGCTACACCTTC	CASTTTGNGYTF
TRBJ2-2	.	TRBV19	.	TGTGCCAGTAGTAGAGGAACGAACACCGGGGAGCTGTTTTTT	CASSRGTNTGELFF
TRBJ2-6	.	TRBV5-1	TRBD1	TGCGCCAGCAGCTTGTTACAGGGACAGGGGACGGGGGCCAACGTCCTGACTTTC	CASSLLQGQGTGANVLTF
TRBJ1-1	.	TRBV5-1	.	TGCGCCAGCAGCTCTGGCCCCGAAACTGAAGCTTTCTTT	CASSSGPETEAFF
TRBJ2-3	once	TRBV3-1/TRBV3-2	TRBD2	TGTGCCAGCAGTCCGACTAGCGGGGGGGCAAAAGATACGCAGTATTTT	CASSPTSGGAKDTQYF
TRBJ1-3	.	TRBV5-1	.	TGCGCCAGCAGCTTGGGTCCCAGGCTAGCAGGAAACACCATATATTTT	CASSLGPRLAGNTIYF
TRBJ1-3	.	TRBV9	.	TGTGCCAGCAGCGGAAAGGGGGGGAATCTGGCTGGAAACACCATATATTTT	CASSGKGGNLAGNTIYF
TRBJ1-2	.	TRBV2	TRBD1	TGTGCCACCGACAGGGTCTACGGCTACACCTTC	CATDRVYGYTF
TRBJ1-4	.	TRBV11-2	.	TGTGCCAGCAGCGGCCTGACAGCAACTAATGAAAAACTGTTTTTT	CASSGLTATNEKLFF
TRBJ1-4	.	TRBV11-2	.	TGTGCCAGCAGCCCCGGTGGGAGGCTGTTTTTT	CASSPGGRLFF
TRBJ1-2	.	TRBV2	.	TGTGCCAGCAGTGAAGAGCGCACAGGCTATGGCTACACCTTC	CASSEERTGYGYTF
TRBJ2-3	.	TRBV27	TRBD2	TGTGCCAGCAGACCCGGACTAGCGGGGCGAGCAGCTACGCAGTATTTT	CASRPGLAGRAATQYF
TRBJ2-2	.	TRBV30	.	TGTGCCTGGATGAGTAGTCCTCTCACCGGGGAGCTGTTTTTT	CAWMSSPLTGELFF
TRBJ1-1	.	TRBV19	TRBD1	TGTGCCAGTAGTGCTACAGGGGCGCGGTTCCAAGCTTTCTTT	CASSATGARFQAFF
TRBJ1-1	.	TRBV7-8	TRBD1	TGTGCCAGCATTAGGGACAGGGTTAACACTGAAGCTTTCTTT	CASIRDRVNTEAFF
TRBJ2-5	few	TRBV7-9	TRBD1	TGTGCCAGCAGTTCAGGACAGGGACGGGAGACCCAGTACTTC	CASSSGQGRETQYF
TRBJ1-2	.	TRBV29-1	TRBD1	TGCAGCGTTGAACCGACAGGGGCGAACTATGGCTACACCTTC	CSVEPTGANYGYTF
TRBJ1-3	.	TRBV21-1	.	TGTGCCAGCAGCGACCTGGGACAGACAACTCAAGGGACCATATATTTT	CASSDLGQTTQGTIYF
TRBJ1-1	.	TRBV10-3	.	TGTGCCATCAGTGAGCCGCTTCGGGCAGGGTGGAGGGGGAACACTGAAGCTTTCTTT	CAISEPLRAGWRGNTEAFF
TRBJ1-1	.	TRBV29-1	TRBD1	TGCAGCGTCCAGGGACAGGCGAACACTGAAGCTTTCTTT	CSVQGQANTEAFF
TRBJ2-3	few	TRBV9	.	TGTGCCAGCAGCATGTCCTCAGGGGGGAGCACAGATACGCAGTATTTT	CASSMSSGGSTDTQYF
TRBJ2-1	.	TRBV2	TRBD2	TGTGCCAGCAGTGAATGGACTAGCAGTTCCAATGAGCAGTTCTTC	CASSEWTSSSNEQFF
TRBJ1-4	.	TRBV10-3	TRBD1	TGTGCCATCAGGGGGACAGGGTCTAATGAAAAACTGTTTTTT	CAIRGTGSNEKLFF
TRBJ1-2	.	TRBV21-1	.	TGTGCCAGCAGCAATACCAAGGTCCCCGGGTCCTTC	CASSNTKVPGSF
TRBJ2-1	.	TRBV28	.	TGTGCCAGCAGTTTGGTTCCAGGGGAGTTCTTC	CASSLVPGEFF
TRBJ1-1	.	TRBV6-1	TRBD1	TGTGCCAGCAGTGAGGCGACAGGGGGGGGCACTGAAGCTTTCTTT	CASSEATGGGTEAFF
TRBJ1-2	.	TRBV19	.	TGTGCCAGTAGTGGCGAATTACAAGACAGAAGATATGGCTACACCTTC	CASSGELQDRRYGYTF
TRBJ2-5	.	TRBV19	.	TGTGCCAGTAGTAGCATGGGGGGAGAGACCCAGTACTTC	CASSSMGGETQYF
TRBJ2-1	.	TRBV7-2	.	TGTGCCAGCAGCTTATTACTCGCGATCGTCTTC	CASSLLLAIVF
TRBJ1-2	.	TRBV7-9	TRBD1	TGTGCCAGCAGCTCCGACAGGGTACGCTATGGCTACACCTTC	CASSSDRVRYGYTF
TRBJ2-7	.	TRBV6-5	.	TGTGCCAGCAGCCGGACAAGCTCCTACGAGCAGTACTTC	CASSRTSSYEQYF
TRBJ2-7	.	TRBV27	.	TGTGCCAGCAGGCCGGGGGTGTCCTACGAGCAGTACTTC	CASRPGVSYEQYF
TRBJ2-3	.	TRBV5-1	.	TGCGCCAGCAGCTCGGTTCCTCCGCGGGATACGCAGTATTTT	CASSSVPPRDTQYF
TRBJ1-1	.	TRBV7-3	.	TGTGCCAGCAGCCTTATTCGAGGGGGCACTGAAGCTTTCTTT	CASSLIRGGTEAFF
TRBJ2-5	.	TRBV9	TRBD2	TGTGCCAGCAGCGTAGCAGAGGGAAGCGGGGGGCAAGAGACCCAGTACTTC	CASSVAEGSGGQETQYF
TRBJ1-4	.	TRBV5-1	.	TGCGCCAGCAGCTTGGCCTCGACACCCGCCGCCGAAAAACTGTTTTTT	CASSLASTPAAEKLFF
TRBJ2-1	.	TRBV3-1/TRBV3-2	.	TGTGCCAGCAGCCAAGTCCGCAATGAGCAGTTCTTC	CASSQVRNEQFF
TRBJ2-7	.	TRBV6-5	.	TGTGCCAGCAGTTCTCTCGACAGTCCCTACGAGCAGTACTTC	CASSSLDSPYEQYF
TRBJ1-5	.	TRBV2	.	TGTGCCAGCAGCGGGGATAGCAATCAGCCCCAGCATTTT	CASSGDSNQPQHF
TRBJ1-2	few	TRBV2	.	TGTGCCGGATCGGGAGGATATGGCTACACCTTC	CAGSGGYGYTF
TRBJ2-2	.	TRBV7-6	.	TGTGCCAGCAGCCCTTTACAAGGCGGCACCGGGGAGCTGTTTTTT	CASSPLQGGTGELFF
TRBJ1-2	.	TRBV23-1	.	TGCGCCAGCAGTCAATTAACGGGAGGCTATGGCTACACCTTC	CASSQLTGGYGYTF
TRBJ2-3	.	TRBV11-2	TRBD2	TGTGCCAGCAGCTTGTCTAGCGGTATCACAGATACGCAGTATTTT	CASSLSSGITDTQYF